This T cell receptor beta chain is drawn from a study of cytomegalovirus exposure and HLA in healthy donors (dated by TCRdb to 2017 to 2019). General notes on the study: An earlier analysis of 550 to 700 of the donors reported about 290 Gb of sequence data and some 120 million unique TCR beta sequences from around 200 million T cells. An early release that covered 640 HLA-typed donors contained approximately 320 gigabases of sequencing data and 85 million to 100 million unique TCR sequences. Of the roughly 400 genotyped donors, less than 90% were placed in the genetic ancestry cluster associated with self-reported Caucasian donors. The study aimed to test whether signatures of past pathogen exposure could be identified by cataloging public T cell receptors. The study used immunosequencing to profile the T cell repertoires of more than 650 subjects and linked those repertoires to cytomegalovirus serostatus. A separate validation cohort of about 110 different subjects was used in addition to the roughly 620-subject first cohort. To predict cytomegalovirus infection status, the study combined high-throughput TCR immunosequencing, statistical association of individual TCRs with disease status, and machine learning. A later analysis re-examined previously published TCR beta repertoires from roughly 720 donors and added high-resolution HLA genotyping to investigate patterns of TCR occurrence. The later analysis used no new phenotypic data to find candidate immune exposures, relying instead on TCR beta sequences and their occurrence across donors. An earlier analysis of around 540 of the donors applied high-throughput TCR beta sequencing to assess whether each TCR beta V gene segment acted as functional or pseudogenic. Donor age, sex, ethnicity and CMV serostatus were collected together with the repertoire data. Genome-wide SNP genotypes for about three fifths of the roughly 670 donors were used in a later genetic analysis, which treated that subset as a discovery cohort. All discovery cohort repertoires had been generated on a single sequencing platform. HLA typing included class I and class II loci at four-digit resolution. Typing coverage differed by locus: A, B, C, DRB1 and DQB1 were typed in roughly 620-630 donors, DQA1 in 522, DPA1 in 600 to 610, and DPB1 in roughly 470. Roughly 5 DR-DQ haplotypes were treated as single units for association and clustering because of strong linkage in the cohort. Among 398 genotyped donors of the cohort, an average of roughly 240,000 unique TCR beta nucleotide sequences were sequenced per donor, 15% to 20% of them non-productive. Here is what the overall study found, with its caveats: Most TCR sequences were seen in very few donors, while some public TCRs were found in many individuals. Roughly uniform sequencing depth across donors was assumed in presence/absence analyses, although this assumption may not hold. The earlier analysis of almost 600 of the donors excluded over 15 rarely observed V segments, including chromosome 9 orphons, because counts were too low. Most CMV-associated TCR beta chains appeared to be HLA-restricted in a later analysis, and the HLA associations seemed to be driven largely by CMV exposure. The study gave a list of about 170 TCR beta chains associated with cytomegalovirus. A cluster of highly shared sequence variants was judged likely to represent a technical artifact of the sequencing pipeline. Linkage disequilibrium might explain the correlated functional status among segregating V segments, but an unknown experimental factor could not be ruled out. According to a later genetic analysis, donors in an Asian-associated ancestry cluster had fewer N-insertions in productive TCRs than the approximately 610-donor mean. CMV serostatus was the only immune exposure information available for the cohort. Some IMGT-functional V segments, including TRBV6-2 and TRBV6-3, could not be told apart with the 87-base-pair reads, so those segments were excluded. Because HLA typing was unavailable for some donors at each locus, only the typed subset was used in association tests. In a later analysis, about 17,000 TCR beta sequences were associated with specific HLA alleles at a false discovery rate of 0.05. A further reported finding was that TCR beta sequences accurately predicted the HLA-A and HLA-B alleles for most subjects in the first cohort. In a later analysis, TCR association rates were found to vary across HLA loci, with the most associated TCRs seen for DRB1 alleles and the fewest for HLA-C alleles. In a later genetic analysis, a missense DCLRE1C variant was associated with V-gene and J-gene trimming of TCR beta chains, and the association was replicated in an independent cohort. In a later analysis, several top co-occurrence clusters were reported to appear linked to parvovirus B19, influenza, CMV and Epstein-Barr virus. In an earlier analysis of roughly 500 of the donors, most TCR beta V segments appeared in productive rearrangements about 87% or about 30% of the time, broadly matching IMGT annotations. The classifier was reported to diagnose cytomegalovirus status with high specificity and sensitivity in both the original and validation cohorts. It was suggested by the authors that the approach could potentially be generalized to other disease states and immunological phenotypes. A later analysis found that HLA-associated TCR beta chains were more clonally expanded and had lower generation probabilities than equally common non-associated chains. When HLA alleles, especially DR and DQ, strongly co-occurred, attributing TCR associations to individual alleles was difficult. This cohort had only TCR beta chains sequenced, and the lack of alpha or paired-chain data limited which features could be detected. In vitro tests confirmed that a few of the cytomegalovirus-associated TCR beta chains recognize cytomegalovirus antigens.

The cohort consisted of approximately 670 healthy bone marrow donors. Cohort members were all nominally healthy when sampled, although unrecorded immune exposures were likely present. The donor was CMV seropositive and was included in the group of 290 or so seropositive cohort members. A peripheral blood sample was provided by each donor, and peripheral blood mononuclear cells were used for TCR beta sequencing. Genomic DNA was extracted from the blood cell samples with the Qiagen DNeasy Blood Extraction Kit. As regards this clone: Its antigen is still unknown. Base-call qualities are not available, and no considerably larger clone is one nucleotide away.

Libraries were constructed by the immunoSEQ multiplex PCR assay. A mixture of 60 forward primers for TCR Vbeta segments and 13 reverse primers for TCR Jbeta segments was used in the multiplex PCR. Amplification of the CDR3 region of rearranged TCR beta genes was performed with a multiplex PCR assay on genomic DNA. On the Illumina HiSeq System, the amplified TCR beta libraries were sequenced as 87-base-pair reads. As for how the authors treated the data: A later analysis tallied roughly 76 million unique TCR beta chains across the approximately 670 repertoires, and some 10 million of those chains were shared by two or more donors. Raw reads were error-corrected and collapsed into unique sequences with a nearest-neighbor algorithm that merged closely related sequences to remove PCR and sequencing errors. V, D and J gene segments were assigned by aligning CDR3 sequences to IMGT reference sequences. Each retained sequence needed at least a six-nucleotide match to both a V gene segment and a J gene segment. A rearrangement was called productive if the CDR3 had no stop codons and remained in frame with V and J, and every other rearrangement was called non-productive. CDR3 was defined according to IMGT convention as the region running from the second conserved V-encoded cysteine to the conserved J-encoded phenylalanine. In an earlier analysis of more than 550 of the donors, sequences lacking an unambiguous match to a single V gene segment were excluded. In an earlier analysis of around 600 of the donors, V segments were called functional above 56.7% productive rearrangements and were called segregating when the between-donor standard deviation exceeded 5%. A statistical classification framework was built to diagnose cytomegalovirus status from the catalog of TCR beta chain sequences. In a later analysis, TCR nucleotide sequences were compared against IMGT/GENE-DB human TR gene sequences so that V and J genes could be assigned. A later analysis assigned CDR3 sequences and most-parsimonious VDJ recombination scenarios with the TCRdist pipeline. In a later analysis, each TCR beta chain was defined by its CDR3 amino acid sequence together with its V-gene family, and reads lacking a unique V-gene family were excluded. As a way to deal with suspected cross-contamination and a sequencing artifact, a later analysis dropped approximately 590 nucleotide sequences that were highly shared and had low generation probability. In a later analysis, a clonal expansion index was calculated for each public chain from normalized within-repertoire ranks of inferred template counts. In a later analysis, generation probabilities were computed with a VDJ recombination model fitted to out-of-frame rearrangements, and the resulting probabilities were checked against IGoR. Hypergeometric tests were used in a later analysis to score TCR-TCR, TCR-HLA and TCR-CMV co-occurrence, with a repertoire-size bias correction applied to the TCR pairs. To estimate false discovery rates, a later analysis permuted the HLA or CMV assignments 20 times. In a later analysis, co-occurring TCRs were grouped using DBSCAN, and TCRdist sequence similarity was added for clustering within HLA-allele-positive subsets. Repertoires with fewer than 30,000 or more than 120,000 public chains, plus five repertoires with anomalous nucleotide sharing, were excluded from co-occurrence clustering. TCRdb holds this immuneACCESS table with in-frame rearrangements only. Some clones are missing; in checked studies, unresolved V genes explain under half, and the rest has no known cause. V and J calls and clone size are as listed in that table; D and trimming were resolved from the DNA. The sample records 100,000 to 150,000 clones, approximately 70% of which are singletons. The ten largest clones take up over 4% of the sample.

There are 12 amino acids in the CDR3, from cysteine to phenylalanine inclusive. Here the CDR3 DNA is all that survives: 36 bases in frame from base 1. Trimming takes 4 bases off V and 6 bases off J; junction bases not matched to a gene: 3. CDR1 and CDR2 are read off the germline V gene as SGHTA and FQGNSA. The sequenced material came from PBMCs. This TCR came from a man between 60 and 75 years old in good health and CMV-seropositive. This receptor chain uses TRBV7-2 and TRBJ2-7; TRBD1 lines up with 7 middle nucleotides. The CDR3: CASSSNRGEQYF. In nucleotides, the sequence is TGTGCCAGCAGCTCCAACAGGGGCGAGCAGTACTTC.